This TCR beta chain was recorded in a study of T cells in women clearing cervical HPV infection. Study-wide context: Case blood was drawn when the lesion was first found; control blood after infection became undetectable.

Trimming cost V 1 base and J 1 base, with 8 bases left between them. The V gene's germline CDR1 is SGHTA and CDR2 FQGNSA. The CDR3 loop spans 14 amino acids. In terms of frequency, this clone is medium-sized (0.01 to 0.1%). Its antigen is as yet unknown. With the read ending 3 residues before the CDR3 end, the germline J gene is used to fill in that end. Study-wide findings and caveats: Repertoire richness, not evenness, was significantly elevated in CIN3+ cases versus controls. Combining TCR richness with V gene abundances gave about 0.87 AUC. TRBV6-7 relative abundance averaged 0.11% in cases and about 0.15% in controls.

Sequencing was performed with immunoSEQ multiplex PCR; in TCRdb, only in-frame clones are kept and a portion is missing. The table counts over 9,500 clones; approximately 9.3% lies in the top ten. This sequence originates from a woman aged 18-70 years with a cervical HPV16 infection that either progressed to CIN3+ or cleared (not recorded which). The sequenced material came from blood buffy coat. V gene TRBV7-2 combines with J gene TRBJ2-7, with no clear D. The CDR3 loop is CASSLGLTSYEQYF. The CDR3 bases that were read are TGTGCCAGCAGCTTAGGCCTGACTTCCTACGAG.